This TCR beta chain was obtained from a study of control samples from healthy donors and cancer patients. The table came from immunoSEQ multiplex PCR; TCRdb's copy has only in-frame clones and leaves some out. The sample includes some 150,000 clones, roughly nine tenths of them seen just once. CDR1 and CDR2 from the germline V gene are SGHKS and YYEKEE (reference sequence). The ends were cut back, 0 bases at V and 2 bases at J, with 9 bases in the middle. The CDR3 covers 14 residues. The sample was blood. The source is a man between 18 and 35 years old in good health. The V call is TRBV5-5, the J call TRBJ2-7; perhaps TRBD1 as D (5 bases). The CDR3 loop reads CASSLGQWTYEQYF. The CDR3 region has the DNA TGTGCCAGCAGCTTGGGACAGTGGACCTACGAGCAGTACTTC. Supplemented by reference TRBV5-5 and TRBJ2-7, the full variable domain reads DAGVTQSPTHLIKTRGQQVTLRCSPISGHKSVSWYQQVLGQGPQFIFQYYEKEERGRGNFPDRFSARQFPNYSSELNVNALLLGDSALYLCASSLGQWTYEQYFGPGTRLTVT.